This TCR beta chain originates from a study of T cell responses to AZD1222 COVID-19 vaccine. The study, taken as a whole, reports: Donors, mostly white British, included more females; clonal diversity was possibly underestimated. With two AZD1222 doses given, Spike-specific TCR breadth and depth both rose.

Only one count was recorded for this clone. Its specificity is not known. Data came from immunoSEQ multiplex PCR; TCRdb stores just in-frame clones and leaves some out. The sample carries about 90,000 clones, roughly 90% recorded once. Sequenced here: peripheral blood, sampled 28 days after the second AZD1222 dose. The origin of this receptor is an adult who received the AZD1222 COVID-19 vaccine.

CDR3 nucleotide sequence: TGTGCCAGCCGAACCCTTTATCAGGGTAAGGAAGCTTTCTTT. It specifies CASRTLYQGKEAFF. V gene TRBV27 combines with J gene TRBJ1-1, with D maybe TRBD1 (5 bases). The V gene's germline CDR1 is MNHEY and CDR2 SMNVEV (reference sequence). V was pared by 8 bases and J by 8 bases, with 21 bases between. The CDR3 runs 14 residues.